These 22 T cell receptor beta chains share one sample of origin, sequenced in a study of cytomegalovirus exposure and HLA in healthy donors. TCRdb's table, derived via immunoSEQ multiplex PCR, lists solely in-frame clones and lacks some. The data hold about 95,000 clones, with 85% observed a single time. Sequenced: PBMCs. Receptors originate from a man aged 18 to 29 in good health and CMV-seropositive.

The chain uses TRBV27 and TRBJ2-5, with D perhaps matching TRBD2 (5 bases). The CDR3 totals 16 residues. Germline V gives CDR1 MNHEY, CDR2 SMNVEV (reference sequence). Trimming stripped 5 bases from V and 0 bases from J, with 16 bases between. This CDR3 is CASSPSGLHYQETQYF. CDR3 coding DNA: TGTGCCAGCAGTCCCTCAGGACTCCACTACCAAGAGACCCAGTACTTC.

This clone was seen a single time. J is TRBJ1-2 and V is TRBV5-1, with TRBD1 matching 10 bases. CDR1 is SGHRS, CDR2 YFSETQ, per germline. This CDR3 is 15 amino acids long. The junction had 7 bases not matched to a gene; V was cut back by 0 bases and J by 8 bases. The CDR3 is CASSLEGQGFAGYTF. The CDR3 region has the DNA TGCGCCAGCAGCTTGGAGGGACAGGGGTTTGCGGGCTACACCTTC.

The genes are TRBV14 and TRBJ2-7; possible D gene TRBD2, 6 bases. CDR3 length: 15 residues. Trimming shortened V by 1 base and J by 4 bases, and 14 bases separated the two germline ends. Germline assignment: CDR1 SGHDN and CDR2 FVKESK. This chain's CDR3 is CASSQGGGSGYEQYV. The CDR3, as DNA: TGTGCCAGCAGCCAAGGTGGGGGGTCCGGGTACGAGCAGTACGTC.

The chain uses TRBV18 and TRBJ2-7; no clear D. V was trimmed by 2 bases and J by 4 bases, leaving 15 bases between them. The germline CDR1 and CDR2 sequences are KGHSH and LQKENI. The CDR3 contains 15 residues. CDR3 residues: CASSPSPGTRYEQYF. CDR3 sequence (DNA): TGTGCCAGCTCACCATCGCCAGGAACTCGGTACGAGCAGTACTTC.

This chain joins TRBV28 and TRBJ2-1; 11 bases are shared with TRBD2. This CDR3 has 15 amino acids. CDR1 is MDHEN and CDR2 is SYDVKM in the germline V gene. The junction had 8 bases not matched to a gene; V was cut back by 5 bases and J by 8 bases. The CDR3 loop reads CASSLAGGVGDEQFF. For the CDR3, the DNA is TGTGCCAGCAGTCTAGCGGGAGGTGTAGGGGATGAGCAGTTCTTC.

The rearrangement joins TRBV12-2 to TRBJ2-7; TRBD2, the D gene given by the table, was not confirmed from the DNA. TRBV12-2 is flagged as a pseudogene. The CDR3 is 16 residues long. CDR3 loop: CASRPRLAVLPYEQYF. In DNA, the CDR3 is TGTGCAAGTCGCCCCAGACTAGCGGTCTTACCCTACGAGCAGTACTTC.

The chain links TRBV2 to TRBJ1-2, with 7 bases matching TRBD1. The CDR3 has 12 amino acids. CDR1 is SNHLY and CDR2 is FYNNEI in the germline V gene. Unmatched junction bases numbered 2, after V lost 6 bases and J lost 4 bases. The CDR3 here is CASRGQIYGYTF. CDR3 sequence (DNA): TGTGCCAGCAGGGGACAGATCTATGGCTACACCTTC.

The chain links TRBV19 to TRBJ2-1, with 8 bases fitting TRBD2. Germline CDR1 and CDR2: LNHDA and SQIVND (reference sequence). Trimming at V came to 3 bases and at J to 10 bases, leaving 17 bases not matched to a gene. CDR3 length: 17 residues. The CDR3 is CASSIPPGREGLGEQFF. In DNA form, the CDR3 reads TGTGCCAGTAGTATTCCTCCCGGACGGGAGGGCCTAGGAGAGCAGTTCTTC.

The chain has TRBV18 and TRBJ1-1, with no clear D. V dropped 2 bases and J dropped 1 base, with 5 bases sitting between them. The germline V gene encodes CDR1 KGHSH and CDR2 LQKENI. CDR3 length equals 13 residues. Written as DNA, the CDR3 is TGTGCCAGCTCACCAGAGGAGAACACTGAAGCTTTCTTT. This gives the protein CASSPEENTEAFF. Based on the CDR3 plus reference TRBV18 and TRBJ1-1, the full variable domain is NAGVMQNPRHLVRRRGQEARLRCSPMKGHSHVYWYRQLPEEGLKFMVYLQKENIIDESGMPKERFSAEFPKEGPSILRIQQVVRGDSAAYFCASSPEENTEAFFGQGTRLTVV.

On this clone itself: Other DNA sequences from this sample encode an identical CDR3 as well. The DNA of the CDR3 is TGCGCCAGCAGCCAAGATCTACGACAGGGAGGCAATCAGCCCCAGCATTTT. This encodes CASSQDLRQGGNQPQHF. The chain carries TRBV4-1 and TRBJ1-5; 7 bases are a match to TRBD1. The CDR3 runs 17 residues. Per germline, CDR1 MGHRA and CDR2 YSYEKL. The V and J ends lost 0 bases and 2 bases, in that order; junction bases with no gene match: 7.

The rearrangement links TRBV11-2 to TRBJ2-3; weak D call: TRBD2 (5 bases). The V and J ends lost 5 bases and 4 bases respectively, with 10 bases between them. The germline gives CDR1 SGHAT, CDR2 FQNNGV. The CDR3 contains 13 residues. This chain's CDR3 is CASSTTRADTQYF. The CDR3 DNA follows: TGTGCCAGCAGCACCACTAGGGCAGATACGCAGTATTTT.

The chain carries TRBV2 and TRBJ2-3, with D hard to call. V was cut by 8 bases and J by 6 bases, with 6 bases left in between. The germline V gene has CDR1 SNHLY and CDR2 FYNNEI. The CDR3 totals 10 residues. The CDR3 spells CASVEDTQYF. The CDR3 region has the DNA TGTGCCAGCGTTGAGGATACGCAGTATTTT.

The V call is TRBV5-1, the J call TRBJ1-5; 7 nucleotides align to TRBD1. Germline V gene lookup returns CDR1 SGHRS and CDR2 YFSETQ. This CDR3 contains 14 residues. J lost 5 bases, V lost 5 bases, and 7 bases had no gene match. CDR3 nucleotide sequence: TGCGCCAGCAGTCGACAGGGTGGGGATCAGCCCCAGCATTTT. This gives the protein CASSRQGGDQPQHF.

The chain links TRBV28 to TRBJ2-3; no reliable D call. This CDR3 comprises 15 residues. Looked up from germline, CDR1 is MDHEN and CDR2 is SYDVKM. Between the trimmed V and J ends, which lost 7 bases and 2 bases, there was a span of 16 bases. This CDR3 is CASTPGDRTTDTQYF. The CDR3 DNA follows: TGTGCCAGCACCCCTGGAGATCGCACCACAGATACGCAGTATTTT.

CDR3 residues: CASSENRGRDYGYTF. For the CDR3, the DNA is TGTGCCAGCAGTGAAAACAGGGGGCGCGACTATGGCTACACCTTC. This chain connects TRBV6-1 to TRBJ1-2, with 9 bases identical to TRBD1. Germline CDR1 is MNHNS and CDR2 is SASEGT. The CDR3 is 15 residues long. Losses at the gene ends were 2 bases for V and 3 bases for J; bases not matched to a gene: 4.

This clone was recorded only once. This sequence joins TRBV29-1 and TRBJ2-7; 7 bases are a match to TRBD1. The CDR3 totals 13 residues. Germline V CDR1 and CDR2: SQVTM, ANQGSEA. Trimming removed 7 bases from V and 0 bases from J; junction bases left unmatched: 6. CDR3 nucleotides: TGCAGCGCTCGACAGGGTAACTCCTACGAGCAGTACTTC. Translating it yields CSARQGNSYEQYF.

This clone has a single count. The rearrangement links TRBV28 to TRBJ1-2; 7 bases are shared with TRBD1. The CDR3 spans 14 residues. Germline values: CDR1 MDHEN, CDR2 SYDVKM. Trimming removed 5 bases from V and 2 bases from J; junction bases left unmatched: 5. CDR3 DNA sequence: TGTGCCAGCAGTGCGGGACAGTCCAACTATGGCTACACCTTC. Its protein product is CASSAGQSNYGYTF.

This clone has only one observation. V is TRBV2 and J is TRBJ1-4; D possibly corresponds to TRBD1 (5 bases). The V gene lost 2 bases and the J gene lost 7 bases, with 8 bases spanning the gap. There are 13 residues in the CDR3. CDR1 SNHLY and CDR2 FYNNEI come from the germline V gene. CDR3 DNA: TGTGCCAGCAGTGAAACCGGGGGTGAAAAACTGTTTTTT. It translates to CASSETGGEKLFF.

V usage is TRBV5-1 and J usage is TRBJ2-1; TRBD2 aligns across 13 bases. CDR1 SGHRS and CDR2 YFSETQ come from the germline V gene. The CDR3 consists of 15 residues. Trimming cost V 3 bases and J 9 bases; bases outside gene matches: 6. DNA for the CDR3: TGCGCCAGCAGCTGGACTAGCGGGAGTGTGGGTGAGCAGTTCTTC. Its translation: CASSWTSGSVGEQFF.

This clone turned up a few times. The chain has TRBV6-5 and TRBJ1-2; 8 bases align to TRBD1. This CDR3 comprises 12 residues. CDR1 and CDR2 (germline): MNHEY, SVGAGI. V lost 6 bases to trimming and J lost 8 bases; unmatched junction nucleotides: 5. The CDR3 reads CASSIQGGGYTF. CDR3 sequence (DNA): TGTGCCAGCAGCATACAGGGGGGAGGCTACACCTTC.

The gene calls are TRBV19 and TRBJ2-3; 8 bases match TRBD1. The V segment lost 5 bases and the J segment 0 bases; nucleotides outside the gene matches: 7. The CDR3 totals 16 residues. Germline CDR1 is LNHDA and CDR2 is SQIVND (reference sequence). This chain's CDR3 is CASSFAGGFSTDTQYF. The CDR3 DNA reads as TGTGCCAGTAGTTTTGCAGGGGGCTTTAGCACAGATACGCAGTATTTT.

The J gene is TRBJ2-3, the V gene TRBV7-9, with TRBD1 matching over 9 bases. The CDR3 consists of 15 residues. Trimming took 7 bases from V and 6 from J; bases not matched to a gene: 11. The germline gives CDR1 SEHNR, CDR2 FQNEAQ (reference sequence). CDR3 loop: CASNNRDRDGDTQYF. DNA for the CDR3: TGTGCCAGCAACAATCGGGACAGGGACGGCGATACGCAGTATTTT. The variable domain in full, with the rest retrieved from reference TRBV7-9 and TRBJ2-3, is DTGVSQNPRHKITKRGQNVTFRCDPISEHNRLYWYRQTLGQGPEFLTYFQNEAQLEKSRLLSDRFSAERPKGSFSTLEIQRTEQGDSAMYLCASNNRDRDGDTQYFGPGTRLTVL.